This T cell receptor beta chain is from a study of shared clonotypes between healthy human individuals. Overall study context: The study used three CD4 naive, three CD4 memory, two CD8 naive and one CD8 memory plate per donor. Findings of the study overall: The study generally estimated greater richness for naive than memory subsets. An expected dependence of interdonor clonotype sharing on sequencing depth was noted. Four donors shared 4.5% to 6.5% of their naive CD4 clonotypes.

Terminally differentiated effector memory CD45RA+ cells were excluded from the naive CD8 cells, which were CD45RO-negative and positively selected for CCR7. Profiled with immunoSEQ multiplex PCR; TCRdb holds only in-frame clones, not every one. The data show roughly 590,000 clones, around 95% seen once. Germline CDR1 reads MDHEN; CDR2 reads SYDVKM. The CDR3 is 18 amino acids. Trimming stripped 5 bases from V and 5 bases from J, with 24 bases between. This clone was detected only once. Its antigen is not identified. The genes are TRBV28 and TRBJ2-2; weak D call: TRBD2 (5 bases). This TCR was recovered from a woman younger than 45 in good health. The specimen sequenced was naive CD8+ T cells sorted from blood. The CDR3 nucleotides read TGTGCCAGCAGTGAGGGCATAGACGGAACAAGGAAGACCGGGGAGCTGTTTTTT. Protein product: CASSEGIDGTRKTGELFF.